The 31 T cell receptor beta chains reported below all come from one sample, sequenced in a study of naive and memory T cell subsets. The beta constant-region primer was an equimolar mix of two oligonucleotides covering TRBC1 and TRBC2. Nested alpha and beta constant-region primers with the SP2 primer drove four PCR rounds on ligated cDNA. TCRdb independently ran MiXCR on the UMI-ligation and nested PCR reads; one entry per CDR3 protein. The sample has roughly 80,000 distinct CDR3 sequences, 9% seen once; the top ten hold 1.2%. The sample consisted of naive CD8+ T cells from blood. The receptors shown here come from a human donor in good health.

The table lists this clonotype with many counts. V and J are TRBV29-1 and TRBJ2-7, with D perhaps TRBD2 (6 bases). The CDR3 spans 12 residues. CDR1 SQVTM and CDR2 ANQGSEA come from the germline V gene. V was pared by 2 bases and J by 5 bases, with 10 bases between. The CDR3 loop reads CSVEIGGNEQYF. The DNA of the CDR3 is TGCAGCGTTGAAATTGGCGGGAACGAGCAGTACTTC.

CDR3 in amino acids: CASSWALAEITDTQYF. CDR3 coding DNA: TGTGCCAGCAGCTGGGCACTAGCGGAGATCACAGATACGCAGTATTTT. The V gene is TRBV12-3 or TRBV12-4, the J gene TRBJ2-3; 8 bases are shared with TRBD2. The junction had 10 bases not matched to a gene; V was cut back by 6 bases and J by 2 bases. The CDR3 extends over 16 amino acids.

This clonotype showed up many times. This rearrangement joins TRBV4-3 to TRBJ1-6; the D is unclear. Germline CDR1 is LGHNA and CDR2 is YSLEER. Trimming pared 1 base from V and 3 bases from J, leaving 10 bases between. This CDR3 contains 16 residues. CDR3 sequence: CASSQGSEGYNSPLHF. The CDR3, as DNA: TGCGCCAGCAGCCAAGGGTCGGAGGGCTATAATTCACCCCTCCACTTT.

V usage is TRBV27 and J usage is TRBJ2-1, with D perhaps TRBD2 (5 bases). Germline CDR1 reads MNHEY; CDR2 reads SMNVEV (reference sequence). The V end was cut by 0 bases, the J end by 2 bases, with 8 bases between. The CDR3 contains 15 residues. CDR3 nucleotide sequence: TGTGCCAGCAGTTTATCGGCGGGTGCCTACAATGAGCAGTTCTTC. This encodes CASSLSAGAYNEQFF.

This clonotype was observed many times. The J gene is TRBJ1-5, the V gene TRBV12-3 or TRBV12-4; 7 positions match TRBD1. Trimming at V came to 5 bases and at J to 4 bases, leaving 14 bases not matched to a gene. The CDR3 spans 17 residues. CDR3 DNA sequence: TGTGCCAGCAGTCCTTTACTCGACAGGGACGGAAATCAGCCCCAGCATTTT. Amino acid sequence: CASSPLLDRDGNQPQHF.

The J gene is TRBJ1-4, the V gene TRBV30; 10 bases match TRBD1. From germline, CDR1 is GTSNPN and CDR2 SVGIG (reference sequence). This CDR3 is 15 amino acids long. Trimming at V came to 5 bases and at J to 8 bases, leaving 11 bases not matched to a gene. The CDR3 reads CAWDPTGGLREKLFF. In nucleotides, the CDR3 is TGTGCCTGGGATCCGACAGGGGGCCTCCGAGAAAAACTGTTTTTT.

The sample holds many counts of this clonotype. The rearrangement uses TRBV4-1 and TRBJ2-7, with 13 bases that match TRBD2. After removal of 4 bases from V and 3 bases from J, the junction contained 3 bases not matched to a gene. This CDR3 has 15 amino acids. The germline V gene has CDR1 MGHRA and CDR2 YSYEKL. CDR3: CASSLTSGRVYEQYF. The DNA for the CDR3 is TGCGCCAGCAGCCTTACTAGCGGGAGGGTCTACGAGCAGTACTTC.

In this sample, this clonotype turned up many times. The chain joins TRBV20-1 to TRBJ2-7, with 9 bases fitting TRBD2. There are 15 residues in the CDR3. Germline CDR1 and CDR2: DFQATT and SNEGSKA (reference sequence). After removal of 0 bases from V and 0 bases from J, the junction contained 3 bases not matched to a gene. The CDR3 DNA reads as TGCAGTGCTAGAGACCTAGCGGGGAGCTCCTACGAGCAGTACTTC. Amino acids: CSARDLAGSSYEQYF.

DNA of the CDR3: TGTGCCAGCAGCTTAGGGAACAACGAGCAGTACTTC. Translated: CASSLGNNEQYF. The chain joins TRBV7-2 to TRBJ2-7, with unresolved D. The CDR3 sequence is 12 residues long. The germline V and J ends were trimmed by 1 base and 5 bases, with 6 bases remaining between them. Germline values: CDR1 SGHTA, CDR2 FQGNSA.

Only a few counts were recorded for this clonotype. This chain links TRBV6-1 with TRBJ1-5; TRBD1 aligns across 12 bases. The CDR3 loop spans 15 amino acids. In germline, CDR1 is MNHNS, CDR2 SASEGT. V lost 7 bases to trimming and J lost 6 bases; unmatched junction nucleotides: 7. The CDR3 bases are TGTGCCAGCAACACGGGACAGGGGGCGCGTCAGCCCCAGCATTTT. As protein: CASNTGQGARQPQHF.

The chain recombines TRBV7-8 with TRBJ2-3; 7 bases map to TRBD2. V lost 2 bases, J lost 2 bases, and 7 bases stayed unmatched. This CDR3 has 16 amino acids. Looked up from germline, CDR1 is SGHVS and CDR2 is FQNEAQ. The CDR3 sequence is CASSLSSSGNTDTQYF. The CDR3 DNA follows: TGTGCCAGCAGCTTATCGTCTAGCGGAAACACAGATACGCAGTATTTT.

This clonotype appeared many times. The CDR3 loop reads CASSILRRTYNEQFF. Here the CDR3 DNA reads TGTGCCAGTAGTATCTTGAGGAGAACCTACAATGAGCAGTTCTTC. This chain joins TRBV19 and TRBJ2-1; the D is unclear. This CDR3 comprises 15 residues. Germline V gene sequence: CDR1 LNHDA, CDR2 SQIVND (reference sequence). Trimming shortened V by 3 bases and J by 2 bases, and 11 bases separated the two germline ends.

V usage is TRBV12-3 or TRBV12-4 and J usage is TRBJ2-1; D tentatively reads TRBD1 or TRBD2 (5 bases each). The CDR3 sequence is 12 residues long. The ends were cut back, 6 bases at V and 9 bases at J, with 12 bases in the middle. The CDR3 DNA is TGTGCCAGCAGCCCTAGGGACCTTGAGCAGTTCTTC. As protein: CASSPRDLEQFF.

This clonotype was seen more than once but under ten times. The chain carries TRBV11-2 and TRBJ2-1, with D possibly matching TRBD2 (5 bases). The CDR3 is made up of 14 amino acids. Per germline, CDR1 SGHAT and CDR2 FQNNGV. V was shortened by 2 bases and J by 6 bases, with 11 bases between the two germline ends. CDR3 sequence: CASSLTNAGNEQFF. In nucleotides, the CDR3 is TGTGCCAGCAGCTTAACCAACGCGGGCAATGAGCAGTTCTTC.

A note on this clonotype: Possible read error: a much larger clone is one base away. V usage is TRBV2 and J usage is TRBJ2-2, with D unresolved. CDR3 length: 16 residues. Trimming took off 7 bases at V and 2 bases at J, with 17 bases between the two ends. In germline, CDR1 is SNHLY, CDR2 FYNNEI. The CDR3 protein is CASNFEMTLNTGELFF. The CDR3 nucleotides read TGTGCCAGCAATTTCGAGATGACCTTAAACACCGGGGAGCTGTTTTTT.

This clonotype turned up a few times. This chain uses TRBV11-2 with TRBJ2-7, with D maybe TRBD2 (5 bases). Trimming shortened V by 3 bases and J by 2 bases, and 11 bases separated the two germline ends. The length of the CDR3 is 14 residues. Looked up from germline, CDR1 is SGHAT and CDR2 is FQNNGV. The chain's CDR3 is CASSFAGRTYEQYF. CDR3 nucleotides: TGTGCCAGCAGCTTCGCGGGTCGGACCTACGAGCAGTACTTC.

This clonotype was found a few times. The V and J genes are TRBV4-1 and TRBJ1-5, with D hard to call. Trimming removed 2 bases from V and 5 bases from J, with 10 bases in between. The CDR3 is made up of 14 amino acids. The germline V gene has CDR1 MGHRA and CDR2 YSYEKL. The CDR3 DNA reads as TGCGCCAGCAGCCAATTGGGTTTTGATCAGCCCCAGCATTTT. This encodes CASSQLGFDQPQHF.

This chain joins TRBV9 and TRBJ1-1; D not resolved. CDR3 length: 12 amino acids. Germline CDR1 reads SGDLS; CDR2 reads YYNGEE. V shed 4 bases and J shed 2 bases, with 6 bases lying between them. DNA of the CDR3: TGTGCCAGCAGCCAGGCAAACACTGAAGCTTTCTTT. Translation: CASSQANTEAFF.

In this sample, this clonotype turned up many times. The CDR3, as DNA: TGTGCCAGCCTCCACCCAGGACAGGTTCAGGATGAAGCTTTCTTT. It yields the protein CASLHPGQVQDEAFF. V gene TRBV12-3 or TRBV12-4 combines with J gene TRBJ1-1; TRBD1 aligns across 7 bases. This CDR3 contains 15 residues. The V gene end was trimmed by 8 bases and the J gene end by 7 bases; junction bases not matched to a gene: 16.

This clonotype was observed at least ten times. The J gene is TRBJ2-7, the V gene TRBV20-1, with D possibly matching TRBD1 (6 bases). V gave up 4 bases and J gave up 2 bases, with 21 bases separating them. CDR3 length: 16 amino acids. CDR1 and CDR2 from the germline V gene are DFQATT and SNEGSKA (reference sequence). DNA of the CDR3: TGCAGTGCTATTGATCCCTCAACGACAGGAACCTACGAGCAGTACTTC. Translation: CSAIDPSTTGTYEQYF.

The chain carries TRBV10-3 and TRBJ2-7; TRBD2 might be the D (5 bases). CDR1 is ENHRY and CDR2 is SYGVKD in the germline V gene. The ends were cut back, 0 bases at V and 3 bases at J, with 9 bases in the middle. This CDR3 spans 14 amino acids. CDR3 sequence: CAISESEGYYEQYF. In nucleotides, the CDR3 is TGTGCCATCAGTGAGTCTGAGGGATACTACGAGCAGTACTTC.

The V and J genes are TRBV29-1 and TRBJ1-4; TRBD1 agrees at 7 bases. The CDR3 sequence is 15 residues long. Germline V CDR1 and CDR2: SQVTM, ANQGSEA. Trimming cost V 7 bases and J 7 bases; bases outside gene matches: 15. In DNA, the CDR3 is TGCAGCGGCGCTGACAGGGACTGGAATGGTGAAAAACTGTTTTTT. The encoded protein is CSGADRDWNGEKLFF.

The CDR3 nucleotides are TGCGCCAGCAGCCAAGCTGGCTCCGGATACGAGCAGTACTTC. Its translation is CASSQAGSGYEQYF. The chain joins TRBV4-1 to TRBJ2-7, with D unresolved. Germline loops: CDR1 MGHRA, CDR2 YSYEKL. The CDR3 has 14 residues. Trimming cost V 1 base and J 4 bases, with 11 bases left between them.

The rearrangement joins TRBV7-9 to TRBJ2-7; TRBD2 matches at 9 bases. The CDR3 length is 16 residues. The J segment lost 3 bases and the V segment lost 1 base, leaving 7 bases of the junction unmatched. In germline, CDR1 is SEHNR, CDR2 FQNEAQ (reference sequence). In DNA, the CDR3 is TGTGCCAGCAGCTTAGTGGCGGGAGGGTCGGACTACGAGCAGTACTTC. This sequence encodes CASSLVAGGSDYEQYF.

This clonotype was counted between two and nine times. This chain connects TRBV21-1 to TRBJ2-1; the table's D call, TRBD2, was not checked against the DNA. TRBV21-1 is flagged as a pseudogene. The CDR3 length is 16 residues. As DNA, the CDR3 is TGTGCCAGCAGCAATAGACCAGGCCGGGGAGGGGATGAGCAGTTCTTC. As protein: CASSNRPGRGGDEQFF.

The V call is TRBV5-4, the J call TRBJ2-7; the match to TRBD1 covers 8 bases. The CDR3 sequence is 14 residues long. Germline lookup yields CDR1 SGHNT and CDR2 YYREEE (reference sequence). With 6 bases clipped from V and 6 bases from J, the junction kept 11 bases outside the gene matches. The CDR3 sequence: CASTPSQTGVEQYF. DNA of the CDR3: TGTGCCAGCACACCATCCCAGACAGGGGTCGAGCAGTACTTC. Based on the CDR3 plus reference TRBV5-4 and TRBJ2-7, the full variable domain is ETGVTQSPTHLIKTRGQQVTLRCSSQSGHNTVSWYQQALGQGPQFIFQYYREEENGRGNFPPRFSGLQFPNYSSELNVNALELDDSALYLCASTPSQTGVEQYFGPGTRLTVT.

In its sample, this clonotype was seen many times. The J gene is TRBJ2-7, the V gene TRBV29-1; a weak D match, TRBD2 (6 bases). The germline gives CDR1 SQVTM, CDR2 ANQGSEA. V gave up 1 base and J gave up 6 bases, with 16 bases separating them. The CDR3 sequence is 14 residues long. The CDR3 loop reads CSVEGGLPKGEQYF. CDR3 bases: TGCAGCGTTGAAGGGGGACTTCCTAAGGGCGAGCAGTACTTC.

This clonotype appeared a few times. The chain links TRBV7-9 to TRBJ1-4; D is unresolved. The CDR3 has 16 amino acids. Deletions cut 5 bases from V and 6 bases from J, with 19 bases between. CDR1 and CDR2 (germline): SEHNR, FQNEAQ (reference sequence). CDR3 in amino acids: CASSPPSGKDYEKLFF. In DNA form, the CDR3 reads TGTGCCAGCAGCCCACCATCCGGGAAAGACTATGAAAAACTGTTTTTT.

This clonotype was recorded at least ten times. The chain uses TRBV11-2 and TRBJ2-7; the D is unclear. This CDR3 region has 14 residues. V gave up 4 bases and J gave up 1 base, with 11 bases separating them. Germline-derived CDR1 and CDR2 are SGHAT and FQNNGV. CDR3 residues: CASSSPHKSYEQYF. The CDR3 nucleotides are TGTGCCAGCAGCTCCCCGCACAAATCCTACGAGCAGTACTTC.

This clonotype was seen ten or more times. This chain joins TRBV29-1 and TRBJ2-1; 7 bases agree with TRBD2. The CDR3 has 16 amino acids. Germline CDR1 and CDR2: SQVTM and ANQGSEA. V trimming: 1 base; J trimming: 2 bases; junction bases outside the gene matches: 8. The DNA for the CDR3 is TGCAGCGTTGAAGGGAGGGCGGGAGTGGCCTACAATGAGCAGTTCTTC. Amino acid sequence: CSVEGRAGVAYNEQFF.

This clonotype came up a few times. The CDR3 DNA sequence: TGTGCCACCAGTGAGGCCGGACAATATAGCAATCAGCCCCAGCATTTT. This translates into CATSEAGQYSNQPQHF. The chain employs TRBV24-1 and TRBJ1-5, with a weak D call TRBD1 (5 bases). V gave up 4 bases and J gave up 0 bases, with 12 bases separating them. Looked up from germline, CDR1 is KGHDR and CDR2 is SFDVKD. The CDR3 runs 16 residues.